Following are 5 T cell receptor beta chains from one sample sequenced in a study of regulatory dendritic cells for organ transplantation. Allogeneic regulatory or mature dendritic cells were co-cultured for less than six days with CFSE-labeled sorted T cells at 1:10. Assay used: immunoSEQ multiplex PCR; TCRdb lists only in-frame clones, some missing. This sample carries 15,000 to 20,000 clones, around 79% of them seen once, and the ten largest clones take 2.5% to 4%. These receptors' targets are unknown. The sample was memory CD4+ T cells from blood cultured with regulatory dendritic cells. The subset: CD45RO+ memory T cells. The receptor set was obtained from a human donor in good health.

V and J are TRBV6-5 and TRBJ2-1; TRBD2 is a possible D gene (6 bases). CDR3 length: 15 residues. V lost 6 bases, J lost 2 bases, and 14 bases lay in between. Per the germline V gene, CDR1 is MNHEY and CDR2 is SVGAGI. This CDR3 is CASSRRGEAYNEQFF. As DNA, the CDR3 is TGTGCCAGCAGCCGACGAGGGGAGGCCTACAATGAGCAGTTCTTC.

The rearrangement links TRBV18 to TRBJ2-7; TRBD1 or TRBD2 may be the D gene (5 bases each). Germline V lookup: CDR1 KGHSH, CDR2 LQKENI. The CDR3 is made up of 15 amino acids. The V gene lost 3 bases and the J gene lost 2 bases, with 14 bases spanning the gap. CDR3 bases: TGTGCCAGCTCACCGGGACGAGGAACGGCCTACGAGCAGTACTTC. Residues: CASSPGRGTAYEQYF. The full variable domain, rest sourced from reference TRBV18 and TRBJ2-7, is NAGVMQNPRHLVRRRGQEARLRCSPMKGHSHVYWYRQLPEEGLKFMVYLQKENIIDESGMPKERFSAEFPKEGPSILRIQQVVRGDSAAYFCASSPGRGTAYEQYFGPGTRLTVT.

The chain uses TRBV4-3 and TRBJ1-4, with D uncertain. Germline V lookup: CDR1 LGHNA, CDR2 YSLEER. The CDR3 spans 14 residues. The V end lost 0 bases, the J end lost 6 bases, and 8 bases lay between the germline ends. CDR3 in amino acids: CASSQEHVYEKLFF. The CDR3 DNA follows: TGCGCCAGCAGCCAAGAACATGTTTATGAAAAACTGTTTTTT.

The rearrangement uses TRBV5-4 and TRBJ2-3; possibly TRBD1 for D (5 bases). This CDR3 region has 15 residues. Germline values: CDR1 SGHNT, CDR2 YYREEE (reference sequence). V gave up 0 bases and J gave up 4 bases, with 12 bases separating them. The CDR3 spells CASSLGGEAADTQYF. As DNA, the CDR3 is TGTGCCAGCAGCTTGGGGGGCGAGGCCGCAGATACGCAGTATTTT. Together with reference TRBV5-4 and TRBJ2-3, the CDR3 gives the full variable domain: ETGVTQSPTHLIKTRGQQVTLRCSSQSGHNTVSWYQQALGQGPQFIFQYYREEENGRGNFPPRFSGLQFPNYSSELNVNALELDDSALYLCASSLGGEAADTQYFGPGTRLTVL.

The CDR3, as DNA: TGTGCCAGCAGCCTGAAGGACGGGCTTTACGAGCAGTACTTC. Its translation: CASSLKDGLYEQYF. The rearrangement joins TRBV5-4 to TRBJ2-7; D gene unclear. Between the trimmed V and J ends, which lost 4 bases and 4 bases, there was a span of 15 bases. Germline values: CDR1 SGHNT, CDR2 YYREEE (reference sequence). This CDR3 contains 14 residues. Based on the CDR3 plus reference TRBV5-4 and TRBJ2-7, the full variable domain is ETGVTQSPTHLIKTRGQQVTLRCSSQSGHNTVSWYQQALGQGPQFIFQYYREEENGRGNFPPRFSGLQFPNYSSELNVNALELDDSALYLCASSLKDGLYEQYFGPGTRLTVT.